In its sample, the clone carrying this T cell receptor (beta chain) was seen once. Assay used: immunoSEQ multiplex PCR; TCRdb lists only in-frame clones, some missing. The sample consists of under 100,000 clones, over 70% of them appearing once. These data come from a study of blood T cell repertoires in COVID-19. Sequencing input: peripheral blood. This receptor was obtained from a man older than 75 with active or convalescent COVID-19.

CDR3 sequence reads: CASSDRQLSYNEQFF. CDR3 DNA sequence: TGTGCCAGCAGCGACAGGCAACTCTCCTACAATGAGCAGTTCTTC. The chain uses TRBV2 and TRBJ2-1; D is perhaps TRBD1 (6 bases). The CDR3 length is 15 residues. Germline V gene data show CDR1 as SNHLY and CDR2 as FYNNEI. Trimming removed 6 bases at V and 0 bases at J, with 12 bases between.